The rows below give T cell receptor beta chains drawn from one sample of a study of Graves' ophthalmopathy and Graves' hyperthyroidism. TCRdb reprocessed the multiplex PCR reads via MiXCR and lists one record per CDR3 protein. The sample lists around 22,000 distinct CDR3 sequences, roughly 50% occurring once. Source material: peripheral blood. These receptors were obtained from an adult woman with stable Graves' hyperthyroidism. Both conserved end residues are part of each CDR3.

V gene	J gene	CDR3 protein
TRBV6-5	TRBJ2-2	CASSQGGGVTGELFF
TRBV24-1	TRBJ2-2	CATSGFYDSTNTGELFF
TRBV6-5	TRBJ2-7	CASRTSGRARNEQYF
TRBV7-3	TRBJ2-7	CASSVTSGRGSYEQYF
TRBV20-1	TRBJ1-2	CSAMRASYGYTF
TRBV20-1	TRBJ2-5	CSARGGAGGQMKETQYF
TRBV29-1	TRBJ1-4	CSVVTGSTNKKFFF
TRBV5-1	TRBJ1-5	CASSLTGNNQPQHF
TRBV27	TRBJ1-2	CASSSPGGGYGYTF
TRBV6-5	TRBJ2-1	CASSYGTSGDNEQFF
TRBV4-1	TRBJ2-1	CASSQAGWEQFF
TRBV20-1	TRBJ2-3	CSATAGQDSTDTQYF
TRBV6-1	NA	CASSEGTGGEQYF
TRBV4-1	TRBJ2-5	CASSSGLAGVFPETQYF
TRBV24-1	TRBJ2-2	CATSEFSGCANTGELFF
TRBV12-3/TRBV12-4	TRBJ2-7	CASSMTSGYEQYF
TRBV20-1	TRBJ2-5	CSARPGSETQYF
TRBV7-3	TRBJ2-1	CASRRRTSGSDGNEQFF
TRBV29-1	TRBJ2-7	CSVVKGQYF
TRBV28	TRBJ2-7	CASTTSDRVYEQYF
TRBV2	TRBJ1-5	CASSPGFRNQPQHF
TRBV6-4	TRBJ2-7	CASSDRGRGYEQYF
TRBV20-1	TRBJ2-7	CSARDLGGKVYEQYF
TRBV5-1	TRBJ2-7	CASSLGHRDSTYEQYF
TRBV2	TRBJ2-2	CASGGTEPDGELFF
TRBV6-5	TRBJ1-6	CASSYDGYNSPLHF
TRBV6-4	TRBJ1-6	CASSDQRLDSPLHF
TRBV20-1	TRBJ2-1	CSASSQLAGGYNEQFF
TRBV19	TRBJ2-7	CASSGTTGQELNEQYF
TRBV19	TRBJ2-3	CASSSIMGLERADTQYF
TRBV19	TRBJ2-3	CASSDIGGGTDTQYF
TRBV27	TRBJ2-7	CASSLRTGGHEQYF
TRBV5-1	TRBJ2-7	CASRGSGYEQYF
TRBV11-2	TRBJ2-7	CASSLERDLYEQYF
TRBV6-5	TRBJ2-7	CASSYSGPGEQYF
TRBV2	TRBJ1-1	CASSRQGKNTEAFF
TRBV12-3/TRBV12-4	TRBJ2-3	CASSLAGGPVDTQYF
TRBV2	TRBJ2-1	CASNGQAYNEQFF
TRBV7-9	TRBJ2-2	CASSLVQLTGELFF
TRBV6-6	TRBJ2-5	CASTSGGETQYF
TRBV19	TRBJ1-5	CASSLGSNQPQHF
TRBV5-1	TRBJ2-6	CASSESSSGANGLTF
TRBV9	TRBJ2-7	CASSVGEGASEQYF
TRBV2	TRBJ2-7	CASSEGRGSSYEQYF
TRBV7-2	TRBJ2-1	CASSLGLAGVVAFNEQFF
TRBV20-1	TRBJ1-5	CSARDEGGGNQPQHF
TRBV15	TRBJ1-5	CATSRDQDQPQHF
TRBV10-3	TRBJ1-2	CAISFQGAYGYTF
TRBV10-2	TRBJ2-5	CASSNQETQYF
TRBV7-9	TRBJ1-5	CASSLGGQPQHF
TRBV6-1	TRBJ1-6	CASSPGTENSPLHF
TRBV7-3	TRBJ2-5	CASSVGQQETQYF